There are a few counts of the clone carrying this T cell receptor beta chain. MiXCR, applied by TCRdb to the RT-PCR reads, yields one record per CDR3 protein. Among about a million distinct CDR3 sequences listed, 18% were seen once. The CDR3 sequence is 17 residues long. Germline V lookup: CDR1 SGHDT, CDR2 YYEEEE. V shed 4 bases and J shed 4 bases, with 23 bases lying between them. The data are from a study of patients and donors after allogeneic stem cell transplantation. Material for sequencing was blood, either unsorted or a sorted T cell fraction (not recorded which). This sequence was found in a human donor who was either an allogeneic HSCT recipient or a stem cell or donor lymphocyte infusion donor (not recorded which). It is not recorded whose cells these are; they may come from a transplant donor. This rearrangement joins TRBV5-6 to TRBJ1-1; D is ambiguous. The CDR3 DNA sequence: TGTGCCAGCAGCCCGATTTGGAGACCGGACGTCGGCACTGAAGCTTTCTTT. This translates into CASSPIWRPDVGTEAFF.